The following is a TCR beta chain sequence with its context. Each PCR reaction had synthetic TCR analog templates spiked into it. This table comes from immunoSEQ multiplex PCR, and its TCRdb copy is limited to in-frame clones, with some not included. The data hold some 48,000 clones, with approximately 83% observed a single time. The data belong to a study of PD-L1 blockade in urothelial cancer. The wider study: Samples came from 3 weeks, at the second dose, and 6 weeks into treatment.

Indicated time point: peripheral blood 6 weeks after treatment start. This CDR3 region has 16 residues. Trimming removed 2 bases from V and 4 bases from J; junction bases left unmatched: 6. CDR1 is MDHEN, CDR2 SYDVKM, per germline. The genes are TRBV28 and TRBJ2-2; 8 nucleotides line up with TRBD2. The TCR comes from a man aged 60 to 75 with urothelial cancer. Sample: PBMCs, taken around atezolizumab (anti-PD-L1) treatment. The CDR3 DNA reads TGTGCCAGCAGTTTAACCGGGGGGGATGCCACCGGGGAGCTGTTTTTT. Its translation: CASSLTGGDATGELFF.